Presented here are 7 T cell receptor beta chains from one specimen sequenced in a study of T cells in Graves' hyperthyroidism and ophthalmopathy (dated by TCRdb to between 2017 and 2020). Libraries came from multiplex PCR. These reads were obtained on an Illumina HiSeq 2000. TCR beta CDR3 regions were amplified from RNA transcripts. A first-round RT-PCR of the TCR CDR3 used the HTBI primer set with the Qiagen OneStep RT-PCR kit. TCRdb reprocessed the public reads (quality trimming at Q25 with fastp, clone calling with MiXCR) and kept in-frame beta chains. A single entry per CDR3 protein holds the most common genes and DNA from its merged rows. This sample lists 300,000 to 500,000 distinct CDR3 sequences; more than 12% were detected once. The ten biggest clones cover around 27% of the sample. Source material: blood. The receptor source for this set is a man aged 50-59 years with Graves' ophthalmopathy.

This clonotype was observed a handful of times. The chain links TRBV7-9 to TRBJ2-7; 8 bases match TRBD1. The CDR3 sequence is 15 residues long. J was trimmed by 4 bases and V by 4 bases; bases with no gene match: 9. Germline V gene lookup returns CDR1 SEHNR and CDR2 FQNEAQ (reference sequence). The CDR3 spells CASSWTSGQAYEQYF. Here the CDR3 DNA reads TGTGCCAGCAGCTGGACATCGGGACAGGCGTACGAGCAGTACTTC.

This clonotype was recorded a few times. Germline is not matched at one junction end, which may reflect a read error. The chain has TRBV7-7 and TRBJ2-5; D is undetermined. The CDR3 contains 13 residues. From germline, CDR1 is SSHAT and CDR2 FNYEAQ (reference sequence). The CDR3 here is CASSLMGGETQYF. In nucleotides, the CDR3 is TGTGCTAGCAGCTTAATGGGCGGAGAGACCCAGTACTTC.

This clonotype was observed a handful of times. The chain employs TRBV20-1 and TRBJ2-5; D call uncertain. The CDR3 runs to 13 residues. V was cut by 0 bases and J by 4 bases, with 9 bases left in between. Germline CDR1 is DFQATT and CDR2 is SNEGSKA (reference sequence). The CDR3 DNA follows: TGCAGTGCTAGAGACGGGCTGGGAGAGACCCAGTACTTC. Amino acid sequence: CSARDGLGETQYF.

This clonotype has more than one count but fewer than ten. The genes are TRBV20-1 and TRBJ2-7; D might be TRBD2 (6 bases). This CDR3 is 14 amino acids long. Trimming pared 5 bases from V and 2 bases from J, leaving 16 bases between. CDR1 is DFQATT and CDR2 is SNEGSKA in the germline V gene (reference sequence). CDR3 nucleotide sequence: TGCAGTGCTGGGGGGACCCACAACCCCTACGAGCAGTACTTC. As protein: CSAGGTHNPYEQYF.

This clonotype has a handful of counts. This chain links TRBV3-1 with TRBJ1-5; possible D gene TRBD1, 5 bases. Germline loops: CDR1 LGHDT, CDR2 YNNKEL (reference sequence). V was pared by 0 bases and J by 4 bases, with 16 bases between. The CDR3 runs 17 residues. CDR3 DNA sequence: TGTGCCAGCAGCCAAGATCTTGAAGCAGGGATGAATCAGCCCCAGCATTTT. Translating gives CASSQDLEAGMNQPQHF.

The CDR3 here is CASKGRLNTEAFF. DNA of the CDR3: TGTGCCAGCAAAGGACGGTTGAACACTGAAGCTTTCTTT. This rearrangement joins TRBV6-1 to TRBJ1-1; D unresolved. The CDR3 loop spans 13 amino acids. Trimming cost V 7 bases and J 0 bases, with 9 bases left between them. From germline, CDR1 is MNHNS and CDR2 SASEGT.

This clonotype was observed at least ten times. The gene calls are TRBV27 and TRBJ2-7, with D hard to call. The germline gives CDR1 MNHEY, CDR2 SMNVEV (reference sequence). V lost 4 bases to trimming and J lost 4 bases, with 11 bases between them. CDR3 length: 13 amino acids. The CDR3: CASSWGSNYEQYF. Written as DNA, the CDR3 is TGTGCCAGCAGTTGGGGTAGCAATTACGAGCAGTACTTC.